One T cell receptor (beta chain) is described in this entry. What it recognizes is unknown. After removal of 3 bases from V and 0 bases from J, the junction contained 10 bases not matched to a gene. This CDR3 is built from 18 residues. Germline CDR1 reads MDHEN; CDR2 reads SYDVKM. TCRdb reprocessed the reads via MiXCR and lists one record per CDR3 protein. The sample lists hundreds of thousands of distinct CDR3 sequences, more than 30% occurring once. This record comes from a study of T cell repertoires in cytomegalovirus infection. The study, taken as a whole, reports: The cumulative frequency of public TCR beta families identified carriers of CMV plus the relevant HLA.

The source material was cultured PBMCs, sampled from culture after CMV antigen stimulation. This clonotype was sampled from a human donor in good health (CMV status not recorded). Some clones in this sample may be carry-over from other donors' samples. The chain uses TRBV28 and TRBJ2-1; TRBD2 aligns across 8 bases. CDR3 bases: TGTGCCAGCAGTTTTTCACTAGCGGAGCCGAGCTCCTACAATGAGCAGTTCTTC. Translating it yields CASSFSLAEPSSYNEQFF.